Here is one T cell receptor beta chain with its context. What it binds is unknown. The assay was immunoSEQ multiplex PCR, and TCRdb's table has in-frame clones only and misses some. The sample lists 95,000 to 150,000 clones, about 90% seen once, with just under 10% in the top ten. V gave up 10 bases and J gave up 4 bases, with 11 bases separating them. The germline V gene has CDR1 SNHLY and CDR2 FYNNEI. This CDR3 has 13 residues. These data come from a study of T cell responses to AZD1222 COVID-19 vaccine. The overall study: The analysis combined second doses at about 4 or about 12 weeks.

Study conclusions and caveats: Most donors were white British and more were female, and clonal diversity was possibly underestimated. Increased Spike-specific TCR breadth and depth were observed after two AZD1222 doses.

The source of this sequence is an adult in good health. This specimen consisted of peripheral blood, obtained on day 0 of AZD1222 vaccination. The chain joins TRBV2 to TRBJ1-6, with D unclear. The CDR3 protein is CATARPYNSPLHF. CDR3 DNA: TGTGCCACAGCAAGACCGTATAATTCACCCCTCCACTTT.